The 16 T cell receptor beta chains below come from one sample, sequenced in a study of cytomegalovirus exposure and HLA in healthy donors. PCR involved 60 Vbeta and 13 Jbeta primers. Repertoires were generated with immunoSEQ multiplex PCR, while TCRdb's copy carries only in-frame clones and drops some. The sample shows 120,000 or so clones, and around 4% sits with its ten largest clones. The material sequenced was PBMCs. These TCRs come from a man aged 18 to 29 in good health and CMV-seronegative.

This chain connects TRBV6-6 to TRBJ1-2, with TRBD1 as a possible D gene (5 bases). Germline V gene data show CDR1 as MNHNY and CDR2 as SVGAGI (reference sequence). Trimming shortened V by 5 bases and J by 8 bases, and 18 bases separated the two germline ends. CDR3 length equals 14 residues. The CDR3 bases are TGTGCCAGCAGTGACCCGGACACTTTCGGGGGCTACACCTTC. Its protein product is CASSDPDTFGGYTF.

The chain is built from TRBV25-1 and TRBJ2-2, with D perhaps TRBD2 (5 bases). The CDR3 runs 14 residues. Trimming took off 7 bases at V and 4 bases at J, with 13 bases between the two ends. Germline V gene data show CDR1 as MGHDK and CDR2 as SYGVNS. The CDR3, as DNA: TGTGCCAGCATTCCCCCGGGGAGCACCGGGGAGCTGTTTTTT. Residues: CASIPPGSTGELFF.

The J gene is TRBJ2-5, the V gene TRBV5-1; TRBD1 might be the D (5 bases). The CDR3 consists of 19 residues. V lost 0 bases and J lost 2, with 23 bases in between. Germline CDR1 SGHRS, CDR2 YFSETQ. CDR3 sequence reads: CASSLANQPTELPQETQYF. Written as DNA, the CDR3 is TGCGCCAGCAGCTTGGCCAATCAACCGACAGAGCTGCCACAAGAGACCCAGTACTTC. The full variable domain, completed using reference TRBV5-1 and TRBJ2-5, is KAGVTQTPRYLIKTRGQQVTLSCSPISGHRSVSWYQQTPGQGLQFLFEYFSETQRNKGNFPGRFSGRQFSNSRSEMNVSTLELGDSALYLCASSLANQPTELPQETQYFGPGTRLLVL.

The chain combines TRBV5-1 with TRBJ2-1; a weak D match, TRBD1 (6 bases). CDR1 is SGHRS, CDR2 YFSETQ, per germline. The CDR3 loop spans 14 amino acids. V gave up 4 bases and J gave up 8 bases, with 16 bases separating them. The CDR3 protein is CASSLGQPRYEQFF. The CDR3, as DNA: TGCGCCAGCAGCCTCGGACAGCCGAGGTATGAGCAGTTCTTC.

The chain joins TRBV6-5 to TRBJ2-2, with 10 bases identical to TRBD2. The trim removed 6 bases at V and 4 bases at J, leaving 5 bases unmatched. The CDR3 sequence is 15 residues long. Germline V lookup: CDR1 MNHEY, CDR2 SVGAGI. For the CDR3, the DNA is TGTGCCAGCAGCCCAGCGGGGGGGATCACCGGGGAGCTGTTTTTT. Protein: CASSPAGGITGELFF.

The rearrangement links TRBV27 to TRBJ2-7; possibly TRBD2 for D (5 bases). CDR1 and CDR2 (germline): MNHEY, SMNVEV (reference sequence). V lost 0 bases and J 0 bases, leaving 12 bases between the germline ends. The CDR3 consists of 16 residues. CDR3 residues: CASSLSLPGGSYEQYF. The CDR3, as DNA: TGTGCCAGCAGTTTATCGTTACCCGGAGGCTCCTACGAGCAGTACTTC.

The chain couples TRBV19 to TRBJ1-1; TRBD1 might be the D (5 bases). Germline CDR1 and CDR2: LNHDA and SQIVND (reference sequence). The V end was cut by 5 bases, the J end by 0 bases, with 13 bases between. The length of the CDR3 is 15 residues. The DNA of the CDR3 is TGTGCCAGTAGTCAGTTAGGGGCTATGAACACTGAAGCTTTCTTT. It codes for CASSQLGAMNTEAFF.

The chain has TRBV5-6 and TRBJ2-1; D is unclear. Germline CDR1 is SGHDT and CDR2 is YYEEEE. The ends were cut back, 1 base at V and 8 bases at J, with 7 bases in the middle. This CDR3 has 12 residues. The CDR3 region has the DNA TGTGCCAGCAGCTTGTTGGGCGATGAGCAGTTCTTC. It yields the protein CASSLLGDEQFF.

The V and J genes are TRBV7-9 and TRBJ1-2, with D maybe TRBD1 (5 bases). The germline CDR1 and CDR2 sequences are SEHNR and FQNEAQ (reference sequence). CDR3 length equals 12 residues. The V and J ends lost 1 base and 6 bases respectively, with 6 bases between them. In DNA, the CDR3 is TGTGCCAGCAGCTTAGGGGGGGATGGCTACACCTTC. Encoded protein: CASSLGGDGYTF.

The chain couples TRBV9 to TRBJ2-6; 10 nucleotides agree with TRBD1. Germline V gives CDR1 SGDLS, CDR2 YYNGEE. The CDR3 length is 17 residues. The V and J ends lost 0 bases and 2 bases, in that order; junction bases with no gene match: 2. The chain's CDR3 is CASSVVGTGAGANVLTF. For the CDR3, the DNA is TGTGCCAGCAGCGTAGTGGGGACAGGGGCTGGGGCCAACGTCCTGACTTTC.

The chain is built from TRBV18 and TRBJ2-7; a possible D gene is TRBD1 (6 bases). CDR1 and CDR2 (germline): KGHSH, LQKENI. The CDR3 loop spans 15 amino acids. Trimming cost V 6 bases and J 7 bases, with 22 bases left between them. The chain's CDR3 is CASSVWDTRAGEQYF. The DNA for the CDR3 is TGTGCCAGCTCGGTATGGGACACCCGAGCTGGGGAGCAGTACTTC.

The chain combines TRBV4-1 with TRBJ1-2; D unclear. The V and J ends lost 2 bases and 8 bases respectively, with 15 bases between them. Germline V gene sequence: CDR1 MGHRA, CDR2 YSYEKL. The CDR3 spans 14 residues. The CDR3 reads CASSQTISMMGYTF. CDR3 nucleotides: TGCGCCAGCAGCCAAACTATCTCTATGATGGGCTACACCTTC.

J is TRBJ2-7 and V is TRBV7-9; 8 bases fit TRBD1. The CDR3 has 13 amino acids. With V trimmed by 8 bases and J by 3 bases, 6 bases remained unmatched. Germline-derived CDR1 and CDR2 are SEHNR and FQNEAQ (reference sequence). CDR3 nucleotides: TGTGCCAGCTCAGGGGGCTCTTACTACGAGCAGTACTTC. Its translation is CASSGGSYYEQYF.

The genes are TRBV27 and TRBJ1-2; 8 bases match TRBD1. This CDR3 contains 14 residues. Germline V gene lookup returns CDR1 MNHEY and CDR2 SMNVEV (reference sequence). V lost 0 bases and J lost 6; bases outside the gene matches: 3. In nucleotides, the CDR3 is TGTGCCAGCAGTTTATCAGGGACAGGTGATGGCTACACCTTC. As protein: CASSLSGTGDGYTF.

J is TRBJ2-5 and V is TRBV5-1, with D unresolved. V lost 0 bases and J lost 3, with 12 bases in between. The CDR3 has 15 residues. Germline values: CDR1 SGHRS, CDR2 YFSETQ. The CDR3 bases are TGCGCCAGCAGCTTGGATCCAGGATGGGAAGAGACCCAGTACTTC. Protein: CASSLDPGWEETQYF.

The chain couples TRBV28 to TRBJ1-3; TRBD1 agrees at 7 bases. The CDR3 consists of 16 residues. Germline-derived CDR1 and CDR2 are MDHEN and SYDVKM. With V trimmed by 6 bases and J by 5 bases, 13 bases remained unmatched. The CDR3 DNA sequence: TGTGCCAGCAGGCGTGAGGGGGCGCAGGACCGAAACACCATATATTTT. Amino acid sequence: CASRREGAQDRNTIYF.